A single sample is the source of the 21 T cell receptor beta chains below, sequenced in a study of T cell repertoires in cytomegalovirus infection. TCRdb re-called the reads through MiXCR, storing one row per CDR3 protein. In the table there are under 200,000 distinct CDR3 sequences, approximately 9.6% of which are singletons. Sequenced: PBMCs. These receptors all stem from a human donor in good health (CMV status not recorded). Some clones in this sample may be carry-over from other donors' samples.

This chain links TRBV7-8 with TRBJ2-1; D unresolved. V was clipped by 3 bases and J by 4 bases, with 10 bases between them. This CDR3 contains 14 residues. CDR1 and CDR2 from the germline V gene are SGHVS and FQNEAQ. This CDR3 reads CASSFAELYNEQFF. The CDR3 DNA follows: TGTGCCAGCAGCTTCGCGGAGCTGTACAATGAGCAGTTCTTC.

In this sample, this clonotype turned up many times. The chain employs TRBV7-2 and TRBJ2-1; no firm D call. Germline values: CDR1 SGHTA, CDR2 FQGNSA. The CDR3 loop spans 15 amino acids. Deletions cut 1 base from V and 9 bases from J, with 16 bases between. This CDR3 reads CASSLGGSASPEQFF. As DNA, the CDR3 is TGTGCCAGCAGCTTAGGTGGTTCGGCGTCACCTGAGCAGTTCTTC.

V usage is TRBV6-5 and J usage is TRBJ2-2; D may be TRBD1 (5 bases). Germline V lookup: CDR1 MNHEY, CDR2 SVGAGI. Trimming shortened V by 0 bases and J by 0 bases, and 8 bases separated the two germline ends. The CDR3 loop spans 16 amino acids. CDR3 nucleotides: TGTGCCAGCAGTTACTCTGACAGACCGAACACCGGGGAGCTGTTTTTT. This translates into CASSYSDRPNTGELFF.

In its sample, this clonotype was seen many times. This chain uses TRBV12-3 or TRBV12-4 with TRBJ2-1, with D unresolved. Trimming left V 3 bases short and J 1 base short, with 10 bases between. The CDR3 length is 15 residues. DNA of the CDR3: TGTGCCAGCAGTTTTAGGGCCGGATCCTACAATGAGCAGTTCTTC. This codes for CASSFRAGSYNEQFF.

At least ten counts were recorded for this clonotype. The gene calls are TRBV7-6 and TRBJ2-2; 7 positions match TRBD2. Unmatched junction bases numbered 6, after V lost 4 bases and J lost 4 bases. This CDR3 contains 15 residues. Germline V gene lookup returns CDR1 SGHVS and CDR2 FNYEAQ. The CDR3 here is CASSYSGGSTGELFF. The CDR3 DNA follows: TGTGCCAGCAGCTATTCGGGGGGAAGCACCGGGGAGCTGTTTTTT.

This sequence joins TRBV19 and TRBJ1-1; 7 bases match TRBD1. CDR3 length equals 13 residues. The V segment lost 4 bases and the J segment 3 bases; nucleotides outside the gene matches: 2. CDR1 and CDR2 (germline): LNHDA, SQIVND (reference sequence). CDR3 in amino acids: CASSKDRHTEAFF. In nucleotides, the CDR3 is TGTGCCAGTAGTAAGGACAGGCACACTGAAGCTTTCTTT.

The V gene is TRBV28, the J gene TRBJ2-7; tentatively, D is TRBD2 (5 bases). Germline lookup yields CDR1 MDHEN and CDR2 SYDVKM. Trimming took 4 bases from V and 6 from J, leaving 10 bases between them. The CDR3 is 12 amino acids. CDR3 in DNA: TGTGCCAGCAGTTCCCAAGAGGGCGAGCAGTACTTC. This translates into CASSSQEGEQYF.

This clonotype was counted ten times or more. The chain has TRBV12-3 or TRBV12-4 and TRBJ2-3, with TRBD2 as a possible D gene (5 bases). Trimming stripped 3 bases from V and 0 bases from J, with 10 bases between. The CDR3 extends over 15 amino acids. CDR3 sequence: CASSFERTSTDTQYF. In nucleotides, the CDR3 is TGTGCCAGCAGTTTCGAAAGGACTAGCACAGATACGCAGTATTTT.

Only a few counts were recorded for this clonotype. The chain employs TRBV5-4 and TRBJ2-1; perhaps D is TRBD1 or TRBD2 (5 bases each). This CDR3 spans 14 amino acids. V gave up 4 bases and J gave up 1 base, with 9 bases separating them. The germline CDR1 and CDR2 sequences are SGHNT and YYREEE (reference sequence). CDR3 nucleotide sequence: TGTGCCAGCAGCCGGGACCAGTCCTACAATGAGCAGTTCTTC. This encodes CASSRDQSYNEQFF.

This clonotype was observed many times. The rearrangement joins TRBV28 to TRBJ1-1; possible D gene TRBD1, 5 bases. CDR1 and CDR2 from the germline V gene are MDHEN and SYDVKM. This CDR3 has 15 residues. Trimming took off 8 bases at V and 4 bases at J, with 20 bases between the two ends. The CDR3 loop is CASCPMAGRITEAFF. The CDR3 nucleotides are TGTGCCAGCTGCCCGATGGCAGGGCGAATCACTGAAGCTTTCTTT.

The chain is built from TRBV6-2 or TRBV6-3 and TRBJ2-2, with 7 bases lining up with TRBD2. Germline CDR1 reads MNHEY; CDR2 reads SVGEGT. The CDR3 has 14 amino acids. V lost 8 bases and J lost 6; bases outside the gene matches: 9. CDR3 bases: TGTGCCAGCCTTCCCGTTGGACTAGCCGGGGAGCTGTTTTTT. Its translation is CASLPVGLAGELFF.

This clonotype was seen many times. The CDR3 coding sequence is TGTGCCAGCAGTTCCCGGGGAGGGTCTACCTACGAGCAGTACTTC. Translation: CASSSRGGSTYEQYF. The V and J genes are TRBV7-2 and TRBJ2-7, with TRBD2 identical over 7 bases. V shed 6 bases, J shed 2 bases, and the junction held 10 bases outside the gene matches. The CDR3 loop spans 15 amino acids. In germline, CDR1 is SGHTA, CDR2 FQGNSA.

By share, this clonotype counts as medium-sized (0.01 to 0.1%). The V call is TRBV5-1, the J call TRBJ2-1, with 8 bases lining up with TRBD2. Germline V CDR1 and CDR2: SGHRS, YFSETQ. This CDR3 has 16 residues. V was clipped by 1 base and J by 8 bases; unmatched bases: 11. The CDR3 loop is CASSLNVREGLDEQFF. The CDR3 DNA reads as TGCGCCAGCAGCTTGAACGTCCGGGAGGGCCTCGATGAGCAGTTCTTC.

CDR3 nucleotide sequence: TGTGCCAGCAGCTTCGGGATTTCGGAAACAGATACGCAGTATTTT. Translation gives CASSFGISETDTQYF. The chain couples TRBV7-9 to TRBJ2-3, with D possibly being TRBD2 (5 bases). This CDR3 has 15 amino acids. With 3 bases removed from V and 3 bases from J, the gap between germline ends came to 13 bases. Germline CDR1 SEHNR, CDR2 FQNEAQ (reference sequence).

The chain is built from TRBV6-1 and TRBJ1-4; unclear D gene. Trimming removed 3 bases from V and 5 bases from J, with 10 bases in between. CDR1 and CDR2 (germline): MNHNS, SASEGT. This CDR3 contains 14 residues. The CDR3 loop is CASSDQALNEKLFF. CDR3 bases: TGTGCCAGCAGTGATCAGGCCTTAAATGAAAAACTGTTTTTT.

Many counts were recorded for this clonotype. The DNA of the CDR3 is TGTGCCAGCAGCAGATCAGCGGGCCAAGAGACCCAGTACTTC. Residues: CASSRSAGQETQYF. This rearrangement joins TRBV7-2 to TRBJ2-5, with D perhaps matching TRBD2 (6 bases). The CDR3 length is 14 residues. V lost 5 bases and J lost 1, with 11 bases in between. In germline, CDR1 is SGHTA, CDR2 FQGNSA.

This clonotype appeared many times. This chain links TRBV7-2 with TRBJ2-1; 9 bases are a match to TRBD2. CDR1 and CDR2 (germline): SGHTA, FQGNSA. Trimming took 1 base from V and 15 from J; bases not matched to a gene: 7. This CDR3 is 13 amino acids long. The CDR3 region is CASSLVSAGGRFF. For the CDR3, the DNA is TGTGCCAGCAGCTTAGTGTCCGCGGGGGGGAGGTTCTTC.

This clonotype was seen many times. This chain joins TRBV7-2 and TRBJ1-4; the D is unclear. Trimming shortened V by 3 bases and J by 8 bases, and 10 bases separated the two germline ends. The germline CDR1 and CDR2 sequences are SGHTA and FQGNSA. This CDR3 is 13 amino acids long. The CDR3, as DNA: TGTGCCAGCAGCTTCGGACCCGGAGAAAAACTGTTTTTT. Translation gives CASSFGPGEKLFF. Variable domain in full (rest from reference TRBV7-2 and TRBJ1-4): GAGVSQSPSNKVTEKGKDVELRCDPISGHTALYWYRQSLGQGLEFLIYFQGNSAPDKSGLPSDRFSAERTGGSVSTLTIQRTQQEDSAVYLCASSFGPGEKLFFGSGTQLSVL.

CDR3 nucleotides: TGTGCCAGCAGCAAACAGGGGGCTGGAGGCAATGAAGCTTTCTTT. Protein product: CASSKQGAGGNEAFF. This sequence joins TRBV7-9 and TRBJ1-1; TRBD1 matches at 9 bases. The CDR3 consists of 15 residues. Trimming took 5 bases from V and 7 from J; bases not matched to a gene: 11. Germline V gives CDR1 SEHNR, CDR2 FQNEAQ (reference sequence).

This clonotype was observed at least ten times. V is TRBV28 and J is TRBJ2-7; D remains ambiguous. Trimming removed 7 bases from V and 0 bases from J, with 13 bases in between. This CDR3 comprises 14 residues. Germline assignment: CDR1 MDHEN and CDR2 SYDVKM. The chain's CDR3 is CASKRIWNSYEQYF. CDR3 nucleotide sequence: TGTGCCAGCAAACGGATTTGGAACTCCTACGAGCAGTACTTC.

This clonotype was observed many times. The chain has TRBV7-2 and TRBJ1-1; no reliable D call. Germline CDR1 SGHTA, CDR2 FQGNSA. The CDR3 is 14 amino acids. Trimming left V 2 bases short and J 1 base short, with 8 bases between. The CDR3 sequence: CASSLIQPNTEAFF. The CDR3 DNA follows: TGTGCCAGCAGCTTAATCCAGCCGAACACTGAAGCTTTCTTT. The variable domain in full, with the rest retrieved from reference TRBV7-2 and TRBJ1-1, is GAGVSQSPSNKVTEKGKDVELRCDPISGHTALYWYRQSLGQGLEFLIYFQGNSAPDKSGLPSDRFSAERTGGSVSTLTIQRTQQEDSAVYLCASSLIQPNTEAFFGQGTRLTVV.